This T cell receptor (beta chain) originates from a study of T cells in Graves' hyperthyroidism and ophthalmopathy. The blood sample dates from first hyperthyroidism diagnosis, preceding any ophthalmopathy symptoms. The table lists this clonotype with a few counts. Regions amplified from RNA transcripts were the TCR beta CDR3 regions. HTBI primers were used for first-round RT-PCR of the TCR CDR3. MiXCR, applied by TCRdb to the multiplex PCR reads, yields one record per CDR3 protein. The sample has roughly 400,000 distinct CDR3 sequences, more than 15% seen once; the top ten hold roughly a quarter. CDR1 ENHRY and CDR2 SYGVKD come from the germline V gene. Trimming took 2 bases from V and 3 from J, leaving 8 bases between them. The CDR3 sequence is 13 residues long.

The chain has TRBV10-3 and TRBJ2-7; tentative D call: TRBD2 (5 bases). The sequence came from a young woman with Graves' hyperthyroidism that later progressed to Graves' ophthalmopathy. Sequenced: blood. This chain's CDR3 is CAISERGVYEQYF. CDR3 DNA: TGTGCCATCAGTGAGCGGGGAGTCTACGAGCAGTACTTC.